This T cell receptor (beta chain) is drawn from a study of blood T cells in healthy people across ages. The V gene lost 0 bases and the J gene lost 8 bases, with 14 bases spanning the gap. Germline-derived CDR1 and CDR2 are LGHNA and YSLEER. CDR3 length: 16 amino acids. Using a J-beta primer mix together with a sample-barcoded 5' primer, a second PCR was run for about 6 to 11 cycles. One entry per CDR3 protein, called by TCRdb with MiXCR from the 5' RACE reads. Seen here are 790,000 or so distinct CDR3 sequences, more than 55% observed once, and the top ten hold around 25%. Sequencing was done on a sample of blood. The receptor was isolated from a man aged 40-49 years in good health. The V call is TRBV4-3, the J call TRBJ1-6; D is perhaps TRBD1 (6 bases). Here the CDR3 reads CASSQDVGQGYSPLHF. Written as DNA, the CDR3 is TGCGCCAGCAGCCAAGATGTTGGGCAGGGGTATTCACCCCTCCACTTT.